Each of the 17 T cell receptor beta chains below was sequenced from the same sample in a study of T cells in Graves' hyperthyroidism and ophthalmopathy. There were TCR beta CDR3 regions amplified from RNA transcripts. The TCR CDR3 was amplified in a first-round RT-PCR using the HTBI primer set. TCRdb fed the multiplex PCR reads into MiXCR, producing one record per CDR3 protein. The sample holds approximately 560,000 distinct CDR3 sequences, approximately 44% seen once. The specimen was peripheral blood or thyroid tissue (not recorded which). The receptors here all came from a woman aged 18 to 35 with Graves' hyperthyroidism.

This chain uses TRBV20-1 with TRBJ1-1; TRBD1 is a possible D gene (5 bases). The CDR3 totals 14 residues. Trimming removed 3 bases from V and 1 base from J, with 12 bases in between. The germline CDR1 and CDR2 sequences are DFQATT and SNEGSKA (reference sequence). For the CDR3, the DNA is TGCAGTGCTAGGAGCCAGGGAAGGAACACTGAAGCTTTCTTT. Encoded protein: CSARSQGRNTEAFF.

About this clonotype: The junction departs from germline at one end; a sequencing error may be responsible. The chain joins TRBV7-9 to TRBJ1-1; no clear D. Germline V gene sequence: CDR1 SEHNR, CDR2 FQNEAQ (reference sequence). This CDR3 has 15 amino acids. The CDR3 protein is CASSRAEKMNTEAFF. CDR3 in DNA: TGCGCCAGCAGCCGGGCAGAGAAAATGAACACTGAAGCTTTCTTT.

Ten or more counts support this clonotype. This sequence joins TRBV29-1 and TRBJ1-3; 8 bases fit TRBD1. Germline CDR1 is SQVTM and CDR2 is ANQGSEA. The CDR3 runs to 14 residues. J lost 7 bases, V lost 2 bases, and 7 bases had no gene match. The CDR3 region is CSVEPPSGGNTIYF. CDR3 nucleotides: TGCAGCGTTGAACCCCCATCAGGGGGCAACACCATATATTTT.

This clonotype turned up a few times. The gene calls are TRBV7-3 and TRBJ1-1; D is unresolved. This CDR3 has 15 amino acids. Between the trimmed V and J ends, which lost 5 bases and 4 bases, there was a span of 17 bases. CDR1 and CDR2 (germline): SGHTA, FQGTGA. This chain's CDR3 is CASSQLAVAGTEAFF. CDR3 DNA: TGTGCCAGCAGCCAGTTGGCAGTGGCGGGCACTGAAGCTTTCTTT. Full variable domain (rest looked up from reference TRBV7-3 and TRBJ1-1): GAGVSQTPSNKVTEKGKYVELRCDPISGHTALYWYRQSLGQGPEFLIYFQGTGAADDSGLPNDRFFAVRPEGSVSTLKIQRTERGDSAVYLCASSQLAVAGTEAFFGQGTRLTVV.

The J gene is TRBJ1-4, the V gene TRBV9; 8 positions match TRBD1. The CDR3 has 15 amino acids. V dropped 0 bases and J dropped 2; count of bases not matched to a gene: 0. Looked up from germline, CDR1 is SGDLS and CDR2 is YYNGEE. This chain's CDR3 is CASSVGDRTNEKLFF. For the CDR3, the DNA is TGTGCCAGCAGCGTAGGGGACAGGACTAATGAAAAACTGTTTTTT.

The chain carries TRBV24-1 and TRBJ2-7, with D perhaps TRBD1 or TRBD2 (6 bases each). The CDR3 runs 15 residues. The ends were cut back, 7 bases at V and 1 base at J, with 16 bases in the middle. Germline V gives CDR1 KGHDR, CDR2 SFDVKD. Here the CDR3 reads CATSERGRSSYEQYF. The CDR3 DNA is TGTGCCACCAGCGAAAGGGGGAGGAGTTCCTACGAGCAGTACTTC.

This clonotype has a single count. The chain uses TRBV12-3 or TRBV12-4 and TRBJ1-5; 7 positions agree with TRBD1. The junction had 10 bases not matched to a gene; V was cut back by 4 bases and J by 7 bases. This CDR3 region has 15 residues. Here the CDR3 reads CASSYSGTELQPQHF. In DNA, the CDR3 is TGTGCCAGCAGTTACTCAGGGACAGAGTTGCAGCCCCAGCATTTT.

The V gene is TRBV20-1, the J gene TRBJ1-4, with 7 bases fitting TRBD1. Germline loops: CDR1 DFQATT, CDR2 SNEGSKA (reference sequence). This CDR3 region has 13 residues. V was pared by 6 bases and J by 8 bases, with 9 bases of the junction left unmatched. Here the CDR3 DNA reads TGCAGTGCGACGACAGGGTCGGAAGAAAAACTGTTTTTT. This encodes CSATTGSEEKLFF.

V and J are TRBV12-3 or TRBV12-4 and TRBJ1-1; TRBD1 matches at 8 bases. This CDR3 has 16 residues. V lost 5 bases and J lost 4; bases outside the gene matches: 12. The CDR3, as DNA: TGTGCCAGCAGTGCCTGGGCAGGGGGCGCGGGCACTGAAGCTTTCTTT. Amino acid sequence: CASSAWAGGAGTEAFF.

About this clonotype: This likely comes from a read error, as the CDR3 has no conserved phenylalanine or tryptophan at its end. The limits of the CDR3 on the DNA are not certain, so only TCRdb's listed CDR3 is given. The chain recombines TRBV7-2 with TRBJ2-5; whether TRBD2, the table's D call, matches the DNA was not checked. Ends included, the CDR3 has 14 residues. Germline V CDR1 and CDR2: SGHTA, FQGNSA. The CDR3: CASSRAGEGYTFGS.

The chain recombines TRBV5-8 with TRBJ2-5, with D perhaps matching TRBD2 (6 bases). V was pared by 7 bases and J by 4 bases, with 14 bases between. Germline CDR1 reads SGHTS; CDR2 reads YDEGEE. This CDR3 region has 13 residues. The CDR3 DNA reads as TGTGCCAGCCGCACCGGGAGTCGAGAGACCCAGTACTTC. Protein sequence: CASRTGSRETQYF.

The chain has TRBV19 and TRBJ2-7; 8 bases are a match to TRBD2. This CDR3 is built from 15 residues. The trim removed 3 bases at V and 7 bases at J, leaving 11 bases unmatched. Germline CDR1 reads LNHDA; CDR2 reads SQIVND (reference sequence). CDR3 sequence (DNA): TGTGCCAGTAGTATGGAGACGGTCGGGGGGGAAGAGCAGTACTTC. Encoded protein: CASSMETVGGEEQYF.

There are many counts of this clonotype. The chain joins TRBV2 to TRBJ1-5; 7 nucleotides line up with TRBD1. Germline CDR1 and CDR2: SNHLY and FYNNEI. The CDR3 consists of 14 residues. With 7 bases clipped from V and 2 bases from J, the junction kept 5 bases outside the gene matches. Here the CDR3 DNA reads TGTGCCAGCAAAGGCAGGGGGGGCAATCAGCCCCAGCATTTT. Amino acids: CASKGRGGNQPQHF.

This clonotype was recorded a few times. This chain joins TRBV7-9 and TRBJ2-7; D remains unclear. The V and J ends lost 5 bases and 3 bases respectively, with 20 bases between them. There are 16 residues in the CDR3. CDR1 and CDR2 from the germline V gene are SEHNR and FQNEAQ (reference sequence). In nucleotides, the CDR3 is TGTGCCAGCAGCAACCTCGAAGGGTTAGGTAGCTACGAGCAGTACTTC. Amino acid sequence: CASSNLEGLGSYEQYF.

J is TRBJ1-2 and V is TRBV7-2; no reliable D call. The CDR3 loop spans 17 amino acids. Per the germline V gene, CDR1 is SGHTA and CDR2 is FQGNSA. Trimming removed 3 bases at V and 0 bases at J, with 17 bases between. The CDR3 DNA reads as TGTGCCAGCAGCTTGTCGGAGTTGGAGGGAACTAACTATGGCTACACCTTC. Encoded protein: CASSLSELEGTNYGYTF.

The rearrangement links TRBV4-1 to TRBJ1-2, with D unclear. The germline V and J ends were trimmed by 1 base and 9 bases, with 15 bases remaining between them. Germline CDR1 MGHRA, CDR2 YSYEKL. This CDR3 is built from 14 residues. The CDR3 protein is CASSQGSFHDSYTF. For the CDR3, the DNA is TGCGCCAGCAGCCAAGGTAGTTTCCATGATAGCTACACCTTC.

The table lists this clonotype with a few counts. This chain connects TRBV7-6 to TRBJ1-6; D is unresolved. Germline assignment: CDR1 SGHVS and CDR2 FNYEAQ. This CDR3 has 15 residues. Trimming shortened V by 4 bases and J by 6 bases, and 13 bases separated the two germline ends. The CDR3 protein is CASSSQTGFNSPLHF. CDR3 bases: TGTGCCAGCAGCTCCCAGACCGGGTTTAATTCACCCCTCCACTTT. The variable domain in full, with the rest retrieved from reference TRBV7-6 and TRBJ1-6, is GAGVSQSPRYKVTKRGQDVALRCDPISGHVSLYWYRQALGQGPEFLTYFNYEAQQDKSGLPNDRFSAERPEGSISTLTIQRTEQRDSAMYRCASSSQTGFNSPLHFGNGTRLTVT.